This T cell receptor beta chain was identified during a study of cytomegalovirus exposure and HLA in healthy donors. This clone has just a few counts. This PCR relied on a set of 60 Vbeta primers and 13 Jbeta primers. Sequencing used immunoSEQ multiplex PCR; TCRdb keeps in-frame clones, though not all of them. The repertoire holds 85,000 to 120,000 clones, with approximately 64% as singletons. Germline V gene sequence: CDR1 MNHEY, CDR2 SVGAGI. The CDR3 totals 14 residues. V was pared by 2 bases and J by 9 bases, with 7 bases of the junction left unmatched. This TCR came from a human donor in good health. This chain connects TRBV6-5 to TRBJ2-1; 7 nucleotides match TRBD1. Sequences were obtained from PBMCs. DNA for the CDR3: TGTGCCAGCAGTTACGCAGGGGGATGGAGTGAGCAGTTCTTC. It yields the protein CASSYAGGWSEQFF.